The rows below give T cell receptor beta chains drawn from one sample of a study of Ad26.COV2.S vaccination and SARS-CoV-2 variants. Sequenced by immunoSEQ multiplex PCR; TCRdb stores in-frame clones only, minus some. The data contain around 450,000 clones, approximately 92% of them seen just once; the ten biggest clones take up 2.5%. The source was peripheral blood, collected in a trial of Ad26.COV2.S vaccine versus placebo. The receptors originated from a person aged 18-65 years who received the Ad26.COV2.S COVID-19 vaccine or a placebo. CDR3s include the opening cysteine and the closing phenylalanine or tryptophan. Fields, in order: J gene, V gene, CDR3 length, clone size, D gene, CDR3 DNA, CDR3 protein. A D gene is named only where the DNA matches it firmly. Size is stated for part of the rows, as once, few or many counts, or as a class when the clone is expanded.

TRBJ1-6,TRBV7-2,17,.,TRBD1,TGTGCCAGCAGCTTAGCGACAGGGGTGACCTATAATTCACCCCTCCACTTT,CASSLATGVTYNSPLHF
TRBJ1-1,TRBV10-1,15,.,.,TGCGCCAGCAGTGAGTTTCTCTGGGGGTTCCCTGAAGCTTTCTTT,CASSEFLWGFPEAFF
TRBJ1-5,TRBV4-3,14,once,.,TGCGCCAGCAGCCAAGACAGGGATCATCAGCCCCAGCATTTT,CASSQDRDHQPQHF
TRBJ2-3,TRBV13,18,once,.,TGTGCCAGCAGTCCAAGGGGATCGACAGGGAGGAACGCAGATACGCAGTATTTT,CASSPRGSTGRNADTQYF
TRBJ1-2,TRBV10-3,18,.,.,TGTGCCATCAGTGGGAGGGCCAATCTTAATTTAGAGGCTTATGGCTACACCTTC,CAISGRANLNLEAYGYTF
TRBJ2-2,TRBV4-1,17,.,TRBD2,TGCGCCAGCAGCCAAGAGCTTCGGACTAGCGGGAGGGAGGAGCTGTTTTTT,CASSQELRTSGREELFF
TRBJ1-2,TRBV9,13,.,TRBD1,TGTGCCAGCAGCGCACAGGGGCCCTATGGCTACACCTTC,CASSAQGPYGYTF
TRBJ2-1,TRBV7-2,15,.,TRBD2,TGTGCCAGCAGCTTAAGGCTTCGGGTAGCGGGGGCCCAGTTCTTC,CASSLRLRVAGAQFF
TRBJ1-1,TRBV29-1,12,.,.,TGCAGCGCACGACATGGGGACACTGAAGCTTTCTTT,CSARHGDTEAFF
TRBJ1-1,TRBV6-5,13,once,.,TGTGCCAGCAGTTACATCGGAGCCACTGAAGCTTTCTTT,CASSYIGATEAFF
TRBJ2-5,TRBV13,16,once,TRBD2,TGTGCCAGCAGCTTAGGCGCGGGGGGTCCCCAAGAGACCCAGTACTTC,CASSLGAGGPQETQYF
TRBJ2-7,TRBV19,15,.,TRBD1,TGTGCCAGTAGGATACGGGACAGGGGGTTCGACGAGCAGTACTTC,CASRIRDRGFDEQYF
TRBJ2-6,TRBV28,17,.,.,TGTGCCAGCAGTTTACGGCAGGGGTTAGCTGGGGCCAACGTCCTGACTTTC,CASSLRQGLAGANVLTF
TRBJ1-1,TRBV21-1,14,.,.,TGTGCCAGCAGCAGTGGGAGGGGCGACGCTGAAGCTTTCTTT,CASSSGRGDAEAFF
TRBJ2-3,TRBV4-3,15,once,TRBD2,TGCGCCAGCAGCCCGTGGAGCGGGAGCGCAGATACGCAGTATTTT,CASSPWSGSADTQYF
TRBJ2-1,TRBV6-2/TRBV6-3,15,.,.,TGTGCCAGCAGTTATGGGGGGACTCCGTGGGTGGGGCAGTTCTTC,CASSYGGTPWVGQFF
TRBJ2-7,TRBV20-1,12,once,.,TGCAGTGCTAGTTTGGAATTCAGGGAGCAGTACTTC,CSASLEFREQYF
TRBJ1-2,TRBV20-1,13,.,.,TGCAGTGCTAGTACCAGAGCTAACTATGGCTACACCTTC,CSASTRANYGYTF
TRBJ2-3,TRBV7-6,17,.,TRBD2,TGTGCCAGCAGCTTCGGGACTAGCGGGAGCAGCACAGATACGCAGTATTTT,CASSFGTSGSSTDTQYF